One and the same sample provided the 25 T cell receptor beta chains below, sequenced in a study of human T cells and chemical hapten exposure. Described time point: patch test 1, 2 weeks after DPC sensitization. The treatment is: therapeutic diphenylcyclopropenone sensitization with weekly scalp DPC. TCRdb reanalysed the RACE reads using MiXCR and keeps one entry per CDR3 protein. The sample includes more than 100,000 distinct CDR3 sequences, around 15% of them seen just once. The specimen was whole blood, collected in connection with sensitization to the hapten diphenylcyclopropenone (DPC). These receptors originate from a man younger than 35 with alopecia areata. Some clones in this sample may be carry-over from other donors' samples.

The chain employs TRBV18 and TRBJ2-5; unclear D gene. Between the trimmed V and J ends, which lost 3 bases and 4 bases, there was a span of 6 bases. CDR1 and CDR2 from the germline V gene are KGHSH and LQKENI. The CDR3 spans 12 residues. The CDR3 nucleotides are TGTGCCAGCTCACCCGAGACAGAGACCCAGTACTTC. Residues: CASSPETETQYF.

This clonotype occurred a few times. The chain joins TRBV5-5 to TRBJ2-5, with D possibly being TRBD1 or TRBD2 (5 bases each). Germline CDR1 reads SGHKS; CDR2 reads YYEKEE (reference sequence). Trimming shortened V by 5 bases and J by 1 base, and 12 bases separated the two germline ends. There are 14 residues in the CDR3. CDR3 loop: CASRYTGTQETQYF. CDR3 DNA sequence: TGTGCCAGCAGGTATACCGGGACCCAAGAGACCCAGTACTTC.

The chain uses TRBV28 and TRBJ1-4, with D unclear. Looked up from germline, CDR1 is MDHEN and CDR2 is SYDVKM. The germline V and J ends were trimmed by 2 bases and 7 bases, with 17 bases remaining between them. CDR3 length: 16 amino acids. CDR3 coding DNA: TGTGCCAGCAGTTTACACAGAACCCCCCCCGCTGAAAAACTGTTTTTT. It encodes CASSLHRTPPAEKLFF.

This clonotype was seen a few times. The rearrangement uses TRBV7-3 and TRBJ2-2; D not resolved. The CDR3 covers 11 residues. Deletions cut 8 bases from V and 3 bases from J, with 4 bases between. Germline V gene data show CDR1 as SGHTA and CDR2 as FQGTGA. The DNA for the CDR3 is TGTGCCAGCGCAGACACCGGGGAGCTGTTTTTT. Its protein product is CASADTGELFF.

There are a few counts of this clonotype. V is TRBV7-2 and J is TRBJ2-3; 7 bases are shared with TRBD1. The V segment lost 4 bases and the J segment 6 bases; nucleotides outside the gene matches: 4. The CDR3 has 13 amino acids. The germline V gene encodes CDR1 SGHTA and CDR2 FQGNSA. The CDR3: CASSSDRDDTQYF. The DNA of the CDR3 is TGTGCCAGCAGCTCCGACAGGGACGATACGCAGTATTTT. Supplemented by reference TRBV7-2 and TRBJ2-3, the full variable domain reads GAGVSQSPSNKVTEKGKDVELRCDPISGHTALYWYRQSLGQGLEFLIYFQGNSAPDKSGLPSDRFSAERTGGSVSTLTIQRTQQEDSAVYLCASSSDRDDTQYFGPGTRLTVL.

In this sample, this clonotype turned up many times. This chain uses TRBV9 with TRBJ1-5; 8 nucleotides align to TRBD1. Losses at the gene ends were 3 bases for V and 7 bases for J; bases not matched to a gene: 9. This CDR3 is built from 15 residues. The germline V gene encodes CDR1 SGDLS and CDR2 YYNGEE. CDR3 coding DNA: TGTGCCAGCAGCGCCGCTACAGGGGGTAACCAGCCCCAGCATTTT. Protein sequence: CASSAATGGNQPQHF.

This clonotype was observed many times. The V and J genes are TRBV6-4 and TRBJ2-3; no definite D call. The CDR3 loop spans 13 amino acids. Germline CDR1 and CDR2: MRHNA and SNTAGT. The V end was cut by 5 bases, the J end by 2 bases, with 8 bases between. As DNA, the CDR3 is TGTGCCAGCAGTCACGACGCCACAGATACGCAGTATTTT. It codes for CASSHDATDTQYF.

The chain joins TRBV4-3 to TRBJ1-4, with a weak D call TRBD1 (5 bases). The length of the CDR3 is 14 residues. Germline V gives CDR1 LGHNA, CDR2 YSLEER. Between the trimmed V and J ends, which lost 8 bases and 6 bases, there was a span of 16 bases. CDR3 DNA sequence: TGCGCCAGCGGCGGGGCAGGGAACTATGAAAAACTGTTTTTT. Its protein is CASGGAGNYEKLFF.

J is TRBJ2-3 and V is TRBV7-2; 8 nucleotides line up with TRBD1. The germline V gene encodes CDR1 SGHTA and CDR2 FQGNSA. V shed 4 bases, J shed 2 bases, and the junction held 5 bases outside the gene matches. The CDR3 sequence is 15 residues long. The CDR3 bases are TGTGCCAGCAGCTACAGGGACAGGCTCACAGATACGCAGTATTTT. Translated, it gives CASSYRDRLTDTQYF.

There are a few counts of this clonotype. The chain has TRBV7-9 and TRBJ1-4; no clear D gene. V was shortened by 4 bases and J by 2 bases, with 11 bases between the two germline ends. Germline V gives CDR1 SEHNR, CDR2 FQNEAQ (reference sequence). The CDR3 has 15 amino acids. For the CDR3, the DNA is TGTGCCAGCAGCTCGGAGGGTACTACTAATGAAAAACTGTTTTTT. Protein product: CASSSEGTTNEKLFF.

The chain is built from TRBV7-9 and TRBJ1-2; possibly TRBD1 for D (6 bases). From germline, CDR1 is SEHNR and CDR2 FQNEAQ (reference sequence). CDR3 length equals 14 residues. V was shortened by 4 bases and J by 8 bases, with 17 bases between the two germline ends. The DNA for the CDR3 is TGTGCCAGCAGCTCGGACAGTTTATTGGGAGGCTACACCTTC. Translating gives CASSSDSLLGGYTF.

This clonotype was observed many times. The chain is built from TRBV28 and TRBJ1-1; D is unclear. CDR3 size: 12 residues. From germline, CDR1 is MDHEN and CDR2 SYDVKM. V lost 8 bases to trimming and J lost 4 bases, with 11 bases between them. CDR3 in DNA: TGTGCCAGCTTAAAACTGGGCACTGAAGCTTTCTTT. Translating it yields CASLKLGTEAFF.

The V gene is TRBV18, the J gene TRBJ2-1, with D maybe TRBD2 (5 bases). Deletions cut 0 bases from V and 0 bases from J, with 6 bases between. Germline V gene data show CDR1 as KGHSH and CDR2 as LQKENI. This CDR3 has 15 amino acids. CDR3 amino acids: CASSPPGSSYNEQFF. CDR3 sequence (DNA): TGTGCCAGCTCACCACCGGGGAGCTCCTACAATGAGCAGTTCTTC.

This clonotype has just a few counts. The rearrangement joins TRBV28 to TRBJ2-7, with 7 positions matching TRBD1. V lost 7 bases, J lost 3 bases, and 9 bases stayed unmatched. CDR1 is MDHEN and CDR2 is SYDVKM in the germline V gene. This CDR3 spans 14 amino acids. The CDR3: CASKPGGQHYEQYF. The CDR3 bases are TGTGCCAGCAAACCTGGGGGACAGCACTACGAGCAGTACTTC. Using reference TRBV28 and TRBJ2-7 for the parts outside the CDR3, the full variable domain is DVKVTQSSRYLVKRTGEKVFLECVQDMDHENMFWYRQDPGLGLRLIYFSYDVKMKEKGDIPEGYSVSREKKERFSLILESASTNQTSMYLCASKPGGQHYEQYFGPGTRLTVT.

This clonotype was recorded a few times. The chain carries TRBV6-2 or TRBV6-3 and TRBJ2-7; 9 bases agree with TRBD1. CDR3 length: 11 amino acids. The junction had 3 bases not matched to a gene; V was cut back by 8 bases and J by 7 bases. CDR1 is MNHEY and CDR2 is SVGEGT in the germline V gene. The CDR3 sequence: CASRTGVEQYF. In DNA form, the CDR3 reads TGTGCCAGCCGGACAGGGGTTGAGCAGTACTTC.

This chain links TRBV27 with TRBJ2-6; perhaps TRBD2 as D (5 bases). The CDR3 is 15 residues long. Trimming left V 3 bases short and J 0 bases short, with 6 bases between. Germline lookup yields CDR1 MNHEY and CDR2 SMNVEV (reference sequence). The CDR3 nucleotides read TGTGCCAGCAGTTTTCGGGACTCTGGGGCCAACGTCCTGACTTTC. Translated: CASSFRDSGANVLTF.

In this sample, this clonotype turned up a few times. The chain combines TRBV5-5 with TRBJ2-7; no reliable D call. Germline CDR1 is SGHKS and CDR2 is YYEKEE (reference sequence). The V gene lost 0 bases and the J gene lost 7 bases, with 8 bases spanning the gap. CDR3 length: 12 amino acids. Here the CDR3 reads CASSLGVTEQYV. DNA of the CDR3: TGTGCCAGCAGCTTGGGGGTGACAGAGCAGTACGTC.

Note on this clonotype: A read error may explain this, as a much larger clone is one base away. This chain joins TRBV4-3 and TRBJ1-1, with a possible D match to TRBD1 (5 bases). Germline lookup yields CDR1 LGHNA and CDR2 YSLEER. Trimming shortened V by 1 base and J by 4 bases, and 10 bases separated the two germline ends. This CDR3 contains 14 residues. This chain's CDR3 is CASSQGSGGTEAFF. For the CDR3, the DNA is TGCGCCAGCAGCCAAGGATCGGGGGGCACTGAAGCTTTCTTT.

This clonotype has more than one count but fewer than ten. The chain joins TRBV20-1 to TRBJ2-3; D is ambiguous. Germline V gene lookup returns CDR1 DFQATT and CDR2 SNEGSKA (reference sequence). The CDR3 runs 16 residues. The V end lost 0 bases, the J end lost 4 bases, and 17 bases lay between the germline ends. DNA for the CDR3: TGCAGTGCTAGAGATCCCAGTACCCGTCCGGCAGATACGCAGTATTTT. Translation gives CSARDPSTRPADTQYF.

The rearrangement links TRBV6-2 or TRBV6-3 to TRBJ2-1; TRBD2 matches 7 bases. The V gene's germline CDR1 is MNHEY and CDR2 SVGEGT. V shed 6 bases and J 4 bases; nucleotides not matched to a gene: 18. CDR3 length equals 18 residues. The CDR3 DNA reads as TGTGCCAGCAGACTGCGACTAGCCCGGGCCGCGCAATACAATGAGCAGTTCTTC. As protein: CASRLRLARAAQYNEQFF.

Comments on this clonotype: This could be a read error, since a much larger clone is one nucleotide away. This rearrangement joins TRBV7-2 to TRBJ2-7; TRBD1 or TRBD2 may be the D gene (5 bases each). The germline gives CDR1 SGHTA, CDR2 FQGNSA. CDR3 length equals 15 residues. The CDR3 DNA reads TGTGCCAGCAGCCCTTCCGGGACGGACCCTTACGAGCAGCACTTC. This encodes CASSPSGTDPYEQHF.

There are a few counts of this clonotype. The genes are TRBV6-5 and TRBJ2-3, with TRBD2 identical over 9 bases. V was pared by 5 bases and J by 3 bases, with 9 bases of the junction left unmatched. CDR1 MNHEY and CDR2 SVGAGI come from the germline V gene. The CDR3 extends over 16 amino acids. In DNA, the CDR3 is TGTGCCAGCAGTCGAAGACTAGCGGAAAAGACAGATACGCAGTATTTT. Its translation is CASSRRLAEKTDTQYF.

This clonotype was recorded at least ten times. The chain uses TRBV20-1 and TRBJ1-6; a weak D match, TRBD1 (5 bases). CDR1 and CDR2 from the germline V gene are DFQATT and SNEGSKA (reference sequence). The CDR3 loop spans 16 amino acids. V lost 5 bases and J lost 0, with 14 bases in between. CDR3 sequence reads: CSARLGGSSYNSPLHF. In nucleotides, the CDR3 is TGCAGTGCTCGATTGGGGGGGAGCTCCTATAATTCACCCCTCCACTTT.

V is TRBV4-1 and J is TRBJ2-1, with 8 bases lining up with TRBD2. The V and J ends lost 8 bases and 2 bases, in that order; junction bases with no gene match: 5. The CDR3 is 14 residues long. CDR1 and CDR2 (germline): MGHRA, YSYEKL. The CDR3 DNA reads TGCGCCAGCGGACGGGGGGGACCCTACAATGAGCAGTTCTTC. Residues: CASGRGGPYNEQFF.

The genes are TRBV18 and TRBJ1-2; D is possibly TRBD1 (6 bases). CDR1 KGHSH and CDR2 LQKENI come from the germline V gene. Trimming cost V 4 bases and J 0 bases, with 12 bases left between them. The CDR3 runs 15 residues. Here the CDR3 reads CASSQLQGTNYGYTF. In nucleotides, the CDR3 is TGTGCCAGCTCACAACTACAGGGCACTAACTATGGCTACACCTTC.